The 17 T cell receptor beta chains below were found in one sample sequenced in a study of blood T cell repertoires in COVID-19. The data were produced by immunoSEQ multiplex PCR, yet TCRdb's version contains in-frame clones alone and is incomplete. The data hold hundreds of thousands of clones, with 80% to 90% observed a single time. The sample was peripheral blood. The origin of the receptors is a woman aged 40 to 55 who had recovered from COVID-19.

The rearrangement uses TRBV5-1 and TRBJ2-2, with 11 bases that match TRBD2. The CDR3 totals 18 residues. Germline V CDR1 and CDR2: SGHRS, YFSETQ. J lost 3 bases, V lost 0 bases, and 7 bases had no gene match. The DNA of the CDR3 is TGCGCCAGCAGCTTGGCCCCTCCTAGCGGGGGGTACACCGGGGAGCTGTTTTTT. It specifies CASSLAPPSGGYTGELFF.

To note about this clone: The junction and the germline gene differ at one end; a read error may be behind it. The chain joins TRBV7-8 to TRBJ2-2, with 11 bases matching TRBD1. The CDR3 totals 13 residues. Germline CDR1 reads SGHVS; CDR2 reads FQNEAQ. CDR3 protein: CLGQGATTGELFF. CDR3 nucleotide sequence: TGCCTCGGACAGGGGGCGACCACCGGGGAGCTGTTTTTT.

Only one count was recorded for this clone. The chain uses TRBV27 and TRBJ2-7; D not resolved. Per the germline V gene, CDR1 is MNHEY and CDR2 is SMNVEV (reference sequence). The V end was cut by 3 bases, the J end by 3 bases, with 12 bases between. This CDR3 has 14 amino acids. As DNA, the CDR3 is TGTGCCAGCAGTTTCTCCCGAGCTGTCTACGAGCAGTACTTC. It yields the protein CASSFSRAVYEQYF.

This chain joins TRBV11-2 and TRBJ2-3; D is ambiguous. From germline, CDR1 is SGHAT and CDR2 FQNNGV. V was clipped by 5 bases and J by 5 bases, with 11 bases between them. The CDR3 loop spans 13 amino acids. CDR3 in amino acids: CASSKQVQDTQYF. CDR3 DNA: TGTGCCAGCAGCAAGCAGGTCCAAGATACGCAGTATTTT. The full variable domain, completed using reference TRBV11-2 and TRBJ2-3, is EAGVAQSPRYKIIEKRQSVAFWCNPISGHATLYWYQQILGQGPKLLIQFQNNGVVDDSQLPKDRFSAERLKGVDSTLKIQPAKLEDSAVYLCASSKQVQDTQYFGPGTRLTVL.

J is TRBJ2-1 and V is TRBV5-6, with 11 bases fitting TRBD2. J gave up 4 bases and V 5 bases, and 2 bases lay outside the gene matches. The CDR3 contains 14 residues. The germline V gene encodes CDR1 SGHDT and CDR2 YYEEEE. The CDR3 DNA follows: TGTGCCAGCAGACCTAGCGGGGGGTACAATGAGCAGTTCTTC. It translates to CASRPSGGYNEQFF.

This clone occurred once. The genes are TRBV27 and TRBJ2-1; 10 nucleotides align to TRBD2. The CDR3 length is 17 residues. CDR1 MNHEY and CDR2 SMNVEV come from the germline V gene (reference sequence). Trimming removed 6 bases from V and 6 bases from J; junction bases left unmatched: 14. The CDR3 loop reads CASSHSSGRAVINEQFF. CDR3 DNA sequence: TGTGCCAGCAGCCACAGCAGCGGGAGGGCGGTCATCAATGAGCAGTTCTTC.

This clone was seen only a few times. This chain joins TRBV4-2 and TRBJ2-5, with TRBD2 matching 9 bases. This CDR3 spans 18 amino acids. V trimming: 0 bases; J trimming: 1 base; junction bases outside the gene matches: 9. Germline V CDR1 and CDR2: LGHNA, YNFKEQ. CDR3 region: CASSQEFRIAGVQETQYF. CDR3 bases: TGTGCCAGCAGCCAAGAGTTCCGGATAGCGGGGGTCCAAGAGACCCAGTACTTC.

The genes are TRBV19 and TRBJ1-1; D possibly corresponds to TRBD1 (6 bases). V was cut by 3 bases and J by 8 bases, with 13 bases left in between. The germline V gene has CDR1 LNHDA and CDR2 SQIVND (reference sequence). CDR3 length equals 13 residues. The CDR3 sequence is CASSIGTLVEAFF. The DNA of the CDR3 is TGTGCCAGTAGTATTGGGACATTGGTGGAAGCTTTCTTT. Variable domain in full (rest from reference TRBV19 and TRBJ1-1): DGGITQSPKYLFRKEGQNVTLSCEQNLNHDAMYWYRQDPGQGLRLIYYSQIVNDFQKGDIAEGYSVSREKKESFPLTVTSAQKNPTAFYLCASSIGTLVEAFFGQGTRLTVV.

The chain has TRBV14 and TRBJ2-1, with D possibly TRBD2 on 6 matching bases. The germline V gene has CDR1 SGHDN and CDR2 FVKESK. There are 16 residues in the CDR3. The germline V and J ends were trimmed by 4 bases and 7 bases, with 20 bases remaining between them. CDR3 coding DNA: TGTGCCAGCAGCCCGGTGGGGGGTGGCCCACTGAATGAGCAGTTCTTC. Amino acids: CASSPVGGGPLNEQFF.

The chain joins TRBV6-5 to TRBJ1-6, with a tentative D call TRBD1 (5 bases). The V gene lost 2 bases and the J gene lost 10 bases, with 12 bases spanning the gap. Per germline, CDR1 MNHEY and CDR2 SVGAGI. The CDR3 sequence is 14 residues long. The CDR3 DNA is TGTGCCAGCAGTTACGGGAGGGGTGGATCACCCCTCCACTTT. Encoded protein: CASSYGRGGSPLHF.

The rearrangement links TRBV5-5 to TRBJ1-2, with 9 bases lining up with TRBD1. J gave up 5 bases and V 2 bases, and 7 bases lay outside the gene matches. CDR1 and CDR2 (germline): SGHKS, YYEKEE (reference sequence). The CDR3 runs to 15 residues. The CDR3 protein is CASSFGGQGRYGYTF. CDR3 nucleotides: TGTGCCAGCAGCTTCGGGGGACAGGGAAGGTATGGCTACACCTTC.

The gene calls are TRBV5-1 and TRBJ1-1; 7 nucleotides match TRBD1. The CDR3 runs to 16 residues. Trimming cost V 4 bases and J 2 bases; bases outside gene matches: 11. Per the germline V gene, CDR1 is SGHRS and CDR2 is YFSETQ. This chain's CDR3 is CASSTSVTGVNTEAFF. CDR3 DNA: TGCGCCAGCAGCACCTCCGTTACAGGGGTAAACACTGAAGCTTTCTTT.

A few counts support this clone. The chain links TRBV6-1 to TRBJ2-7; 7 nucleotides match TRBD1. The CDR3 sequence is 18 residues long. After removal of 1 base from V and 3 bases from J, the junction contained 15 bases not matched to a gene. Germline CDR1 and CDR2: MNHNS and SASEGT. CDR3 sequence reads: CASSEEVVRTGFNYEQYF. The CDR3 bases are TGTGCCAGCAGTGAAGAGGTGGTGAGGACAGGATTTAACTACGAGCAGTACTTC.

This rearrangement joins TRBV18 to TRBJ1-2; D not certain. CDR1 and CDR2 (germline): KGHSH, LQKENI. V shed 6 bases and J shed 0 bases, with 5 bases lying between them. CDR3 length equals 12 residues. In nucleotides, the CDR3 is TGTGCCAGCTCCGGAGCTAACTATGGCTACACCTTC. Translation gives CASSGANYGYTF.

The rearrangement uses TRBV30 and TRBJ1-1, with 8 bases that match TRBD1. V trimming: 5 bases; J trimming: 4 bases; junction bases outside the gene matches: 6. In germline, CDR1 is GTSNPN, CDR2 SVGIG (reference sequence). There are 13 residues in the CDR3. CDR3 in amino acids: CAWSGGRGTEAFF. DNA for the CDR3: TGTGCCTGGTCAGGGGGCAGGGGCACTGAAGCTTTCTTT.

V is TRBV9 and J is TRBJ2-3; 9 positions agree with TRBD2. The CDR3 spans 16 residues. Germline V gene sequence: CDR1 SGDLS, CDR2 YYNGEE. V dropped 3 bases and J dropped 3; count of bases not matched to a gene: 8. CDR3 in DNA: TGTGCCAGCAGCGAGCGCGGGGGGGCAAGGACAGATACGCAGTATTTT. It codes for CASSERGGARTDTQYF.

The chain carries TRBV9 and TRBJ2-7, with TRBD1 identical over 10 bases. CDR1 SGDLS and CDR2 YYNGEE come from the germline V gene. Trimming took 0 bases from V and 5 from J; bases not matched to a gene: 14. The CDR3 is 18 amino acids. CDR3 protein: CASSVATMTGGVLDEQYF. The CDR3 bases are TGTGCCAGCAGCGTAGCTACGATGACAGGGGGCGTTCTGGACGAGCAGTACTTC.